The clone carrying this T cell receptor beta chain turned up a few times. The target antigen is unknown. V lost 0 bases to trimming and J lost 6 bases, with 15 bases between them. Germline assignment: CDR1 LGHNA and CDR2 YNFKEQ. The CDR3 covers 15 residues. This entry is derived from a study of CD8 T cells in ankylosing spondylitis. Scientists made TCR beta libraries using quantitative 5'-RACE with molecular barcodes. TCRdb passed the 5' RACE reads through MiXCR, listing each CDR3 protein once. Of 700,000 or so distinct CDR3 sequences listed, over 15% are singletons. Overall study findings and caveats: Significant enrichment of disease-linked clones was reportedly seen in matched ankylosing spondylitis synovial fluid. For ankylosing spondylitis blood, a TCR beta motif of about 8 highly homologous variants appeared characteristic.

The chain employs TRBV4-2 and TRBJ2-7; D gene unclear. Sequencing input: blood, either unsorted or a sorted T cell fraction (not recorded which). The clonotype originates from a male donor with ankylosing spondylitis. The CDR3 DNA sequence: TGTGCCAGCAGCCAAGATTTTATATCCTCCGGCGAGCAGTACTTC. Translated, it gives CASSQDFISSGEQYF.